This T cell receptor beta chain derives from a study of blood T cell repertoires in COVID-19. Study information: PBMCs, B-cell-depleted T cells, or T cells provided the cDNA or gDNA that made up the material.

The CDR3 totals 14 residues. Data came from immunoSEQ multiplex PCR; TCRdb stores just in-frame clones and leaves some out. The sample shows around 300,000 clones, 75% to 90% of them seen only once. The TCR originated in a woman aged 70 to 79 with COVID-19, enrolled during active disease. Material: peripheral blood. V gene TRBV21-1 combines with J gene TRBJ2-1; the D call TRBD2 from the table was never checked on the DNA. TRBV21-1 is reported as a pseudogene. CDR3 sequence (DNA): TGTGCCAGCAGCAAATGTGGCGGGGCCTGGAAGCAGTTCTTC. It encodes CASSKCGGAWKQFF.